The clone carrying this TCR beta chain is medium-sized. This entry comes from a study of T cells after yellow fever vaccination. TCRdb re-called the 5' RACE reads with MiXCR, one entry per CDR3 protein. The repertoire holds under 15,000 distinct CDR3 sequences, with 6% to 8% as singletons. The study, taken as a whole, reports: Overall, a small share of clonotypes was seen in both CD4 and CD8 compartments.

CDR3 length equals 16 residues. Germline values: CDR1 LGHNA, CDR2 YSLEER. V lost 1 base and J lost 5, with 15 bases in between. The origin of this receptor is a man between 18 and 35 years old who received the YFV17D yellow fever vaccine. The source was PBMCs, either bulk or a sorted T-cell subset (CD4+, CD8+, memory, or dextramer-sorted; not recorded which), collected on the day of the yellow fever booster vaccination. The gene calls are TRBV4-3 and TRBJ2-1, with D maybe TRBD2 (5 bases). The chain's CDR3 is CASSQVRADGDNEQFF. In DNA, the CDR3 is TGCGCCAGCAGCCAAGTTAGGGCAGACGGGGACAATGAGCAGTTCTTC.